This is a list of T cell receptor beta chains from one sample in a study of T cells after yellow fever vaccination. Via MiXCR, TCRdb re-called the 5' RACE reads, giving one row per CDR3 protein. Of over 200,000 distinct CDR3 sequences detected, approximately 6.8% appear once; the ten largest clones hold about 1%. Sample: CD4+ T cells sorted from PBMCs, taken on the day of the yellow fever booster vaccination. Receptors originate from a man in his thirties or forties who received the YFV17D yellow fever vaccine. Both conserved end residues are part of each CDR3. The D gene is left open where the match is weak. Clone size is not always given. Where it is, it says once, few, many or a class for expanded clones.

D	V	size	J	CDR3	DNA
TRBD2	TRBV27	few	TRBJ2-5	CASSLLTSGIKETQYF	TGTGCCAGCAGTTTATTAACTAGCGGTATCAAAGAGACCCAGTACTTC
.	TRBV12-3/TRBV12-4	.	TRBJ2-7	CASSEPRDSYEQYF	TGTGCCAGCAGTGAACCCAGGGACTCCTACGAGCAGTACTTC
.	TRBV29-1	many	TRBJ2-5	CSAAPTGSIETQYF	TGCAGCGCTGCACCTACCGGGTCTATAGAGACCCAGTACTTC
.	TRBV28	few	TRBJ1-4	CASSLATTGLNEKLFF	TGTGCCAGCAGTTTAGCAACGACAGGTCTAAACGAAAAACTGTTTTTT
.	TRBV20-1	many	TRBJ2-3	CSASFSSGTLADTQYF	TGCAGTGCTAGTTTCTCCAGCGGGACATTAGCAGATACGCAGTATTTT
.	TRBV12-3/TRBV12-4	few	TRBJ2-1	CASKAGVIGGEQFF	TGTGCCAGCAAGGCGGGTGTTATTGGGGGTGAGCAGTTCTTC
TRBD2	TRBV20-1	few	TRBJ2-3	CSARGGNTDTQYF	TGCAGTGCTCGCGGGGGGAACACAGATACGCAGTATTTT
.	TRBV14	.	TRBJ2-7	CASSQGWGRSYEQYF	TGTGCCAGCAGCCAAGGGTGGGGCAGATCCTACGAGCAGTACTTC
TRBD2	TRBV12-3/TRBV12-4	.	TRBJ2-3	CASRLLATGTDTQYF	TGTGCCAGCAGATTACTAGCGACCGGCACAGATACGCAGTATTTT
TRBD1	TRBV20-1	.	TRBJ2-3	CSASGQGADTQYF	TGCAGTGCGTCGGGACAGGGCGCAGATACGCAGTATTTT
TRBD2	TRBV15	few	TRBJ2-1	CATSRTHRTSGLGHEQFF	TGTGCCACCAGCAGAACCCACAGGACTAGCGGCCTTGGCCATGAGCAGTTCTTC
TRBD1	TRBV6-5	many	TRBJ2-7	CASSSSGGDLGEQYF	TGTGCCAGCAGCTCTTCAGGGGGAGACTTGGGGGAGCAGTACTTC
TRBD2	TRBV20-1	many	TRBJ2-1	CSARPGLAGAREQFF	TGCAGTGCTAGACCGGGACTAGCGGGAGCCAGGGAGCAGTTCTTC
.	TRBV6-5	.	TRBJ2-7	CASSRGLESSYEQYF	TGTGCCAGCAGTCGTGGTCTGGAGAGCTCCTACGAGCAGTACTTC
.	TRBV20-1	few	TRBJ2-7	CSALGAASPYEQYF	TGCAGTGCTCTGGGGGCTGCTTCTCCCTACGAGCAGTACTTC
.	TRBV7-9	many	TRBJ2-1	CASFRGSATNEQFF	TGTGCCAGCTTCCGGGGGTCGGCCACCAATGAGCAGTTCTTC
.	TRBV7-3	.	TRBJ2-3	CASSDGTFYSTDTQYF	TGTGCCAGCAGCGATGGGACCTTTTATAGCACAGATACGCAGTATTTT
.	TRBV7-8	few	TRBJ2-7	CAVFRHGLYEQYF	TGTGCCGTCTTCCGTCACGGATTATACGAGCAGTACTTC
.	TRBV5-4	.	TRBJ2-5	CASSTRQSPETQYF	TGTGCCAGCAGCACAAGACAATCCCCAGAGACCCAGTACTTC
TRBD2	TRBV6-2/TRBV6-3	.	TRBJ2-6	CASSYSKGRTSGGAGANVLTF	TGTGCCAGCAGTTACTCGAAGGGCAGGACTAGCGGGGGGGCTGGGGCCAACGTCCTGACTTTC
.	TRBV7-8	.	TRBJ1-1	CASSLDQIGAFF	TGTGCCAGCAGCTTAGATCAGATTGGGGCTTTCTTT
TRBD2	TRBV12-3/TRBV12-4	.	TRBJ2-1	CASSLGGGVRFF	TGTGCCAGCAGTCTCGGGGGGGGGGTTCGGTTCTTC
TRBD2	TRBV5-1	.	TRBJ2-5	CASTKSGRAEETQYF	TGCGCCAGCACGAAGAGCGGGAGGGCCGAAGAGACCCAGTACTTC
TRBD2	TRBV9	.	TRBJ2-3	CASSARPGTSGTDTQYF	TGTGCCAGCAGCGCTCGACCCGGGACTAGCGGCACAGATACGCAGTATTTT
.	TRBV6-2/TRBV6-3	.	TRBJ1-5	CASTVSLFNQPQHF	TGTGCCAGCACGGTTTCGCTTTTTAATCAGCCCCAGCATTTT
.	TRBV7-2	.	TRBJ2-7	CASSLQLAGQTSYEQYF	TGTGCCAGCAGCTTACAGCTGGCGGGACAGACCTCCTACGAGCAGTACTTC